The 14 T cell receptor beta chains presented below share a single source sample, sequenced in a study of shared clonotypes between healthy human individuals. Libraries were prepared by immunoSEQ multiplex PCR; TCRdb keeps only in-frame clonotypes and omits some of them. The sample lists roughly 1,000,000 clones, about 84% occurring once. The sample was memory CD4+ T cells from PBMCs. The sample's subset: CD45RA-negative fraction. Receptors were obtained from a man younger than 35 in good health. Some clones in this sample may be carry-over from other donors' samples.

The sample holds many counts of this clone. The chain recombines TRBV15 with TRBJ2-5; 9 positions match TRBD1. This CDR3 is 16 amino acids long. CDR1 and CDR2 from the germline V gene are LNHNV and YYDKDF (reference sequence). The J segment lost 6 bases and the V segment lost 0 bases, leaving 8 bases of the junction unmatched. DNA of the CDR3: TGTGCCACCAGCAGAGATCGGACAGGGGTGGTGAAGACCCAGTACTTC. Encoded protein: CATSRDRTGVVKTQYF.

The rearrangement uses TRBV28 and TRBJ1-5; D perhaps matches TRBD1 (5 bases). The germline CDR1 and CDR2 sequences are MDHEN and SYDVKM. The V end was cut by 6 bases, the J end by 10 bases, with 19 bases between. The CDR3 sequence is 14 residues long. CDR3 region: CASRGTLKWEPQHF. The CDR3, as DNA: TGTGCCAGCAGGGGGACCTTAAAATGGGAACCCCAGCATTTT.

This clone was counted between two and nine times. V is TRBV11-1 and J is TRBJ2-1; 14 bases align to TRBD2. In germline, CDR1 is SGHAT, CDR2 FQDESV (reference sequence). CDR3 length equals 17 residues. J lost 6 bases, V lost 0 bases, and 4 bases had no gene match. The CDR3 DNA reads as TGTGCCAGCAGCTTAGCTTCAGGGACTAGCGGGGGCAATGAGCAGTTCTTC. Amino acid sequence: CASSLASGTSGGNEQFF. The entire variable domain, with the rest obtained from reference TRBV11-1 and TRBJ2-1, is as follows: EAEVAQSPRYKITEKSQAVAFWCDPISGHATLYWYRQILGQGPELLVQFQDESVVDDSQLPKDRFSAERLKGVDSTLKIQPAELGDSAMYLCASSLASGTSGGNEQFFGPGTRLTVL.

The chain recombines TRBV27 with TRBJ2-5; TRBD1 aligns across 10 bases. In germline, CDR1 is MNHEY, CDR2 SMNVEV (reference sequence). There are 14 residues in the CDR3. V was clipped by 7 bases and J by 5 bases; unmatched bases: 7. CDR3 in amino acids: CASNRQGAGETQYF. CDR3 in DNA: TGTGCCAGCAACCGACAGGGGGCGGGGGAGACCCAGTACTTC.

This clone appeared once. The CDR3 loop reads CATYTGGRLTGELFF. DNA of the CDR3: TGTGCCACCTACACCGGAGGGCGCCTGACCGGGGAGCTGTTTTTT. V usage is TRBV28 and J usage is TRBJ2-2; D is perhaps TRBD2 (6 bases). V was trimmed by 10 bases and J by 5 bases, leaving 20 bases between them. The germline gives CDR1 MDHEN, CDR2 SYDVKM. The CDR3 has 15 amino acids.

The chain joins TRBV28 to TRBJ2-1; D not certain. Germline values: CDR1 MDHEN, CDR2 SYDVKM. The CDR3 totals 13 residues. Trimming took 8 bases from V and 2 from J, leaving 10 bases between them. The CDR3 DNA is TGTGCCAGCGCTGGTGGTCCCTACAATGAGCAGTTCTTC. Translated, it gives CASAGGPYNEQFF.

This sequence joins TRBV4-1 and TRBJ1-2; TRBD1 might be the D (6 bases). The CDR3 spans 15 residues. Trimming took 1 base from V and 5 from J, leaving 14 bases between them. Per the germline V gene, CDR1 is MGHRA and CDR2 is YSYEKL. CDR3 loop: CASSQGQDRPYGYTF. CDR3 coding DNA: TGCGCCAGCAGCCAAGGTCAGGACAGACCTTATGGCTACACCTTC.

This clone was seen a handful of times. This sequence joins TRBV21-1 and TRBJ2-7. TRBV21-1 has pseudogene status. This CDR3 has 12 amino acids. CDR3 in amino acids: CASSKGPGEQYF. CDR3 bases: TGTGCCAGCAGCAAGGGGCCGGGGGAGCAGTACTTC.

This clone was recorded a few times. The gene calls are TRBV7-6 and TRBJ2-5; D could derive from TRBD1 or TRBD2 (6 bases each). The CDR3 loop spans 12 amino acids. Germline loops: CDR1 SGHVS, CDR2 FNYEAQ. The V end lost 5 bases, the J end lost 9 bases, and 13 bases lay between the germline ends. The CDR3 DNA is TGTGCCAGCAGCACCGGACAGCGGGCCCAGTACTTC. This gives the protein CASSTGQRAQYF. The full variable domain, completed using reference TRBV7-6 and TRBJ2-5, is GAGVSQSPRYKVTKRGQDVALRCDPISGHVSLYWYRQALGQGPEFLTYFNYEAQQDKSGLPNDRFSAERPEGSISTLTIQRTEQRDSAMYRCASSTGQRAQYFGPGTRLLVL.

A word on this clone: A much larger clonotype is one base distant, so this may be a read error. The genes are TRBV6-5 and TRBJ2-6, with unresolved D. Germline CDR1 reads MNHEY; CDR2 reads SVGAGI. Trimming left V 5 bases short and J 0 bases short, with 5 bases between. The CDR3 length is 14 residues. The CDR3 nucleotides read TGTGCCAGCAGTGCGGACTCTGGGGCCAACGTCCTGACTTTC. As protein: CASSADSGANVLTF.

V and J are TRBV11-1 and TRBJ1-4, with 7 bases matching TRBD1. From germline, CDR1 is SGHAT and CDR2 FQDESV (reference sequence). V was clipped by 5 bases and J by 7 bases; unmatched bases: 7. CDR3 size: 14 residues. CDR3 DNA: TGTGCCAGCAGCCAGGACAGGTTGTCTGAAAAACTGTTTTTT. Translated, it gives CASSQDRLSEKLFF. The variable domain in full, completed from reference TRBV11-1 and TRBJ1-4, reads EAEVAQSPRYKITEKSQAVAFWCDPISGHATLYWYRQILGQGPELLVQFQDESVVDDSQLPKDRFSAERLKGVDSTLKIQPAELGDSAMYLCASSQDRLSEKLFFGSGTQLSVL.

V gene TRBV29-1 combines with J gene TRBJ1-1; D is unresolved. Per the germline V gene, CDR1 is SQVTM and CDR2 is ANQGSEA. This CDR3 is built from 14 residues. The germline V and J ends were trimmed by 4 bases and 0 bases, with 12 bases remaining between them. The CDR3 region has the DNA TGCAGCGTTGTCCCCAGGACGTTGAACACTGAAGCTTTCTTT. It is translated as CSVVPRTLNTEAFF.

The J gene is TRBJ2-2, the V gene TRBV28, with TRBD2 identical over 12 bases. The germline CDR1 and CDR2 sequences are MDHEN and SYDVKM. This CDR3 spans 18 amino acids. V was clipped by 3 bases and J by 1 base; unmatched bases: 6. In DNA form, the CDR3 reads TGTGCCAGCAGTTTTGGAATGGGACTAGCGGGGAACACCGGGGAGCTGTTTTTT. Its protein product is CASSFGMGLAGNTGELFF.

This clone appeared once. The gene calls are TRBV5-1 and TRBJ1-2; 12 bases line up with TRBD1. The length of the CDR3 is 15 residues. Trimming cost V 2 bases and J 8 bases; bases outside gene matches: 7. Germline CDR1 SGHRS, CDR2 YFSETQ. CDR3 residues: CASSFSGTGGSGYTF. CDR3 DNA sequence: TGCGCCAGCAGCTTCTCCGGGACAGGGGGCAGCGGCTACACCTTC.